These 20 T cell receptor beta chains share one sample of origin, sequenced in a study of early T cells in non-severe SARS-CoV-2 infection. TCRdb called the 5' RACE reads again in MiXCR, with one record for every CDR3 protein. The repertoire has about 83,000 distinct CDR3 sequences, approximately 15% of them found once; the top ten carry 1.4%. Sequencing was performed on whole blood. The origin of the receptors is an adult who was a healthcare worker with PCR-confirmed SARS-CoV-2 infection or an uninfected control (not recorded which).

This clonotype was observed a handful of times. This chain links TRBV11-2 with TRBJ2-7, with TRBD2 as a possible D gene (5 bases). Germline V gene data show CDR1 as SGHAT and CDR2 as FQNNGV. V dropped 5 bases and J dropped 2 bases, with 19 bases sitting between them. CDR3 length equals 16 residues. CDR3 DNA sequence: TGTGCCAGCAGCCACGTGGTGGCAGCGGCCCCCTACGAGCAGTACTTC. Encoded protein: CASSHVVAAAPYEQYF.

The chain employs TRBV2 and TRBJ2-1; TRBD2 matches at 8 bases. Germline CDR1 reads SNHLY; CDR2 reads FYNNEI. The J segment lost 9 bases and the V segment lost 3 bases, leaving 10 bases of the junction unmatched. The CDR3 covers 15 residues. This CDR3 reads CASSDDAGGPLEQFF. The CDR3 nucleotides read TGTGCCAGCAGTGATGATGCGGGGGGCCCACTTGAGCAGTTCTTC.

This clonotype was found a few times. The rearrangement joins TRBV30 to TRBJ2-1; D unclear. The CDR3 consists of 12 residues. CDR1 GTSNPN and CDR2 SVGIG come from the germline V gene (reference sequence). Trimming shortened V by 2 bases and J by 1 base, and 3 bases separated the two germline ends. DNA for the CDR3: TGTGCCTGGAGTTGGTCCTACAATGAGCAGTTCTTC. Its protein is CAWSWSYNEQFF.

This clonotype was seen more than once but under ten times. The V and J genes are TRBV11-2 and TRBJ2-2, with TRBD2 as a possible D gene (5 bases). This CDR3 comprises 14 residues. Trimming removed 6 bases from V and 6 bases from J, with 14 bases in between. The germline V gene has CDR1 SGHAT and CDR2 FQNNGV. CDR3 DNA sequence: TGTGCCAGCAGGAGGGCCTTGGGCGCCGGGGAGCTGTTTTTT. Translating gives CASRRALGAGELFF.

This clonotype was observed at least ten times. The CDR3 here is CAISESTGEETQYF. The DNA for the CDR3 is TGTGCCATCAGTGAGAGTACCGGGGAAGAGACCCAGTACTTC. The chain uses TRBV10-3 and TRBJ2-5; TRBD2 might be the D (5 bases). Germline V gene lookup returns CDR1 ENHRY and CDR2 SYGVKD. V lost 2 bases and J lost 3, with 10 bases in between. The CDR3 is 14 residues long.

This clonotype was detected many times. V gene TRBV11-2 combines with J gene TRBJ2-3; the match to TRBD2 covers 7 bases. Germline loops: CDR1 SGHAT, CDR2 FQNNGV. This CDR3 has 16 amino acids. Trimming took 6 bases from V and 2 from J; bases not matched to a gene: 11. The CDR3 bases are TGTGCCAGCAGACGAGCGGGGCAGGAACTCACAGATACGCAGTATTTT. Protein sequence: CASRRAGQELTDTQYF.

The chain combines TRBV6-2 or TRBV6-3 with TRBJ2-2; no firm D call. CDR1 and CDR2 (germline): MNHEY, SVGEGT. The CDR3 consists of 13 residues. With 7 bases removed from V and 3 bases from J, the gap between germline ends came to 9 bases. The CDR3 protein is CASTRSDTGELFF. CDR3 bases: TGTGCCAGCACCAGAAGTGACACCGGGGAGCTGTTTTTT.

This clonotype has more than one count but fewer than ten. The V call is TRBV29-1, the J call TRBJ1-1, with D uncertain. Germline CDR1 SQVTM, CDR2 ANQGSEA. The CDR3 covers 10 residues. Deletions cut 7 bases from V and 2 bases from J, with 5 bases between. The CDR3 here is CSGRNTEAFF. The CDR3 nucleotides read TGCAGCGGCAGAAACACTGAAGCTTTCTTT. Filled out from reference TRBV29-1 and TRBJ1-1, the complete variable domain reads SAVISQKPSRDICQRGTSLTIQCQVDSQVTMMFWYRQQPGQSLTLIATANQGSEATYESGFVIDKFPISRPNLTFSTLTVSNMSPEDSSIYLCSGRNTEAFFGQGTRLTVV.

This clonotype came up many times. The J gene is TRBJ2-2, the V gene TRBV4-2; D possibly corresponds to TRBD2 (6 bases). The V and J ends lost 6 bases and 4 bases respectively, with 12 bases between them. Per the germline V gene, CDR1 is LGHNA and CDR2 is YNFKEQ. The CDR3 loop spans 14 amino acids. The CDR3: CASRASVSTGELFF. In DNA, the CDR3 is TGTGCCAGCAGGGCTAGCGTGAGCACCGGGGAGCTGTTTTTT.

The V call is TRBV7-9, the J call TRBJ1-1, with unresolved D. CDR3 size: 15 residues. Per germline, CDR1 SEHNR and CDR2 FQNEAQ (reference sequence). V lost 4 bases, J lost 3 bases, and 15 bases lay in between. The CDR3, as DNA: TGTGCCAGCAGCTCCCCCCCGGGCGCGCACACTGAAGCTTTCTTT. It translates to CASSSPPGAHTEAFF.

The genes are TRBV6-2 or TRBV6-3 and TRBJ2-3, with 15 bases matching TRBD2. Losses at the gene ends were 7 bases for V and 3 bases for J; bases not matched to a gene: 8. Germline-derived CDR1 and CDR2 are MNHEY and SVGEGT. This CDR3 is built from 17 residues. The CDR3 spells CASIRTSGGAGTDTQYF. The CDR3 DNA is TGTGCCAGCATTAGGACTAGCGGGGGGGCCGGAACAGATACGCAGTATTTT.

This clonotype was detected ten times or more. V usage is TRBV2 and J usage is TRBJ2-5; D tentatively reads TRBD1 or TRBD2 (5 bases each). The CDR3 consists of 14 residues. CDR1 is SNHLY and CDR2 is FYNNEI in the germline V gene. Trimming pared 4 bases from V and 1 base from J, leaving 10 bases between. CDR3 nucleotide sequence: TGTGCCAGCAGTGTTTGGGGGTTCCAAGAGACCCAGTACTTC. Amino acid sequence: CASSVWGFQETQYF.

Only a few counts were recorded for this clonotype. The chain links TRBV5-1 to TRBJ1-2; D unclear. V was pared by 4 bases and J by 2 bases, with 15 bases between. CDR1 SGHRS and CDR2 YFSETQ come from the germline V gene. There are 15 residues in the CDR3. The CDR3 region has the DNA TGCGCCAGCAGCGGTTTCCGAAACAGCAACTATGGCTACACCTTC. As protein: CASSGFRNSNYGYTF.

The chain uses TRBV11-2 and TRBJ1-1; D might be TRBD1 (5 bases). The CDR3 totals 12 residues. The germline V gene encodes CDR1 SGHAT and CDR2 FQNNGV. Deletions cut 3 bases from V and 6 bases from J, with 8 bases between. The CDR3 reads CASSFSRAEAFF. The CDR3 coding sequence is TGTGCCAGCAGCTTTTCCAGGGCTGAAGCTTTCTTT.

This clonotype appeared many times. The rearrangement links TRBV20-1 to TRBJ2-5, with D tentatively TRBD2 (6 bases). Germline V gene lookup returns CDR1 DFQATT and CDR2 SNEGSKA (reference sequence). V was trimmed by 1 base and J by 1 base, leaving 16 bases between them. The CDR3 sequence is 16 residues long. CDR3: CSARGVAGSPQETQYF. In DNA, the CDR3 is TGCAGTGCTAGAGGGGTGGCGGGGAGTCCCCAAGAGACCCAGTACTTC.

The rearrangement uses TRBV12-3 or TRBV12-4 and TRBJ2-5; D is unclear. The CDR3 is 11 amino acids. V lost 6 bases, J lost 5 bases, and 7 bases lay in between. The CDR3 nucleotides read TGTGCCAGCAGCAGACGGGAGACCCAGTACTTC. Residues: CASSRRETQYF.

This clonotype was counted ten times or more. The rearrangement links TRBV7-2 to TRBJ2-5; D is possibly TRBD2 (6 bases). The CDR3 consists of 16 residues. Deletions cut 1 base from V and 2 bases from J, with 14 bases between. Germline V gene lookup returns CDR1 SGHTA and CDR2 FQGNSA. In DNA, the CDR3 is TGTGCCAGCAGCTTAGTCCTAGGACGGGGGCAAGAGACCCAGTACTTC. It is translated as CASSLVLGRGQETQYF.

In this sample, this clonotype turned up a few times. The rearrangement uses TRBV12-3 or TRBV12-4 and TRBJ1-1; D ambiguous. V gave up 8 bases and J gave up 3 bases, with 7 bases separating them. CDR3 length equals 11 residues. DNA for the CDR3: TGTGCCAGCGGAAGGTACACTGAAGCTTTCTTT. Translated: CASGRYTEAFF.

This clonotype came up many times. The V gene is TRBV19, the J gene TRBJ2-2; no clear D gene. Between the trimmed V and J ends, which lost 3 bases and 4 bases, there was a span of 12 bases. This CDR3 has 15 residues. In germline, CDR1 is LNHDA, CDR2 SQIVND (reference sequence). The CDR3 here is CASSMGLGSTGELFF. The CDR3 DNA reads as TGTGCCAGTAGTATGGGTTTGGGAAGCACCGGGGAGCTGTTTTTT.

J is TRBJ2-1 and V is TRBV3-1; 7 positions match TRBD1. Trimming took 0 bases from V and 8 from J; bases not matched to a gene: 1. Germline V gives CDR1 LGHDT, CDR2 YNNKEL (reference sequence). The length of the CDR3 is 13 residues. In DNA form, the CDR3 reads TGTGCCAGCAGCCAAGATAGGGGGCATGAGCAGTTCTTC. It is translated as CASSQDRGHEQFF.